This is a list of T cell receptor beta chains from one sample in a study of cytomegalovirus exposure and HLA in healthy donors. The protocol was immunoSEQ multiplex PCR, while the TCRdb copy is restricted to in-frame clones and leaves out a portion. The sample has around 140,000 clones, about 81% seen once. Sequencing used PBMCs. These receptors all stem from a young man in good health and CMV-seronegative. Each CDR3 is given with its conserved first and last residue. The order of the fields is D gene, clone size, J gene, V gene, CDR3 DNA, CDR3 protein. A D gene is named only where the DNA matches it firmly. Size values are once, few and many counts, or a class for expanded clones, and some rows have none.

TRBD1	few	TRBJ2-3	TRBV6-1	TGTGCCAGCAGTGGACAGGGGGATACGCAGTATTTT	CASSGQGDTQYF
.	.	TRBJ2-3	TRBV7-2	TGTGCCAGCAGCCGGAGGTGGGATACGCAGTATTTT	CASSRRWDTQYF
.	.	TRBJ2-1	TRBV18	TGTGCCAGCTCAGAGTCGTGGAATGAGCAGTTCTTC	CASSESWNEQFF
.	.	TRBJ2-1	TRBV6-5	TGTGCCAGCAGTTATGGAGGATGGGGCAATGAGCAGTTCTTC	CASSYGGWGNEQFF
.	.	TRBJ1-1	TRBV30	TGTGCCTGGAGTGTGGCAGTGAACACTGAAGCTTTCTTT	CAWSVAVNTEAFF
TRBD1	few	TRBJ1-2	TRBV5-1	TGCGCCAGCACCCAGTCCGACAGGGGGCCCTTTTATGGCTACACCTTC	CASTQSDRGPFYGYTF
TRBD2	.	TRBJ2-7	TRBV15	TGTGCCACCAGCCGGATGGCCGGGAGGGAATACGAGCAGTACTTC	CATSRMAGREYEQYF
TRBD2	.	TRBJ2-1	TRBV11-2	TGTGCCAGCAGCCCCCGACTAGCGGGCGTTTGGAATGAGCAGTTCTTC	CASSPRLAGVWNEQFF
TRBD2	.	TRBJ2-1	TRBV5-6	TGTGCCAGCAGCTTGGGCGGACTAGCGGGGTTCCAGGGTGAGCAGTTCTTC	CASSLGGLAGFQGEQFF
.	.	TRBJ1-1	TRBV28	TGTGCCAGCAGTAGCATGAACACTGAAGCTTTCTTT	CASSSMNTEAFF
TRBD1	.	TRBJ1-5	TRBV10-2	TGCGCCAGCGGGACAGGCAATCAGCCCCAGCATTTT	CASGTGNQPQHF
TRBD1	once	TRBJ2-2	TRBV19	TGTGCCAGTAGTCTTAAAACCACGAGGGGGCTCGGGGAGCTGTTTTTT	CASSLKTTRGLGELFF
.	.	TRBJ1-4	TRBV6-1	TGTGCCAGCAGTGAACGGGGTTCAACTAATGAAAAACTGTTTTTT	CASSERGSTNEKLFF
.	.	TRBJ1-1	TRBV28	TGTGCCAGCAGTGCTACTACAGGGTTCGGGGCTGAAGCTTTCTTT	CASSATTGFGAEAFF
TRBD1	few	TRBJ1-2	TRBV2	TGTGCCAGCAGGGACAGGAACTATGGCTACACCTTC	CASRDRNYGYTF
TRBD2	.	TRBJ2-4	TRBV6-5	TGTGCCAGCAGTTATCTGTCTAGCGGGAGTAGGTACAGTCAGTACTTC	CASSYLSSGSRYSQYF
.	few	TRBJ1-3	TRBV13	TGTGCCAGCAGCTTCATAGGCAGGCTTGGAAACACCATATATTTT	CASSFIGRLGNTIYF
.	.	TRBJ1-1	TRBV29-1	TGCAGCGTTGAACCCCCAGGGGAGACTGAAGCTTTCTTT	CSVEPPGETEAFF
TRBD2	few	TRBJ2-3	TRBV6-5	TGTGCCAGCAGCCTCGGGGGGGCCTACACAGATACGCAGTATTTT	CASSLGGAYTDTQYF
.	.	TRBJ2-3	TRBV19	TGTGCCAGTAGTATTGATAGGGAGAGCACAGATACGCAGTATTTT	CASSIDRESTDTQYF
TRBD1	.	TRBJ2-2	TRBV29-1	TGCAGCGTCGTGGACAGGGATGGTACCGGGGAGCTGTTTTTT	CSVVDRDGTGELFF
.	few	TRBJ2-3	TRBV29-1	TGCAGCTTGAGGGCTAGCACAGATACGCAGTATTTT	CSLRASTDTQYF
.	.	TRBJ2-7	TRBV2	TGTGCCAGCAGTGACGTGGCTTACGAGCAGTACTTC	CASSDVAYEQYF
TRBD1	.	TRBJ2-2	TRBV19	TGTGCCAGTAGTCCAACAGGGGCCGGGGAGCTGTTTTTT	CASSPTGAGELFF
.	.	TRBJ1-1	TRBV6-1	TGTGCCAGTAAAATGAACACTGAAGCTTTCTTT	CASKMNTEAFF
.	few	TRBJ2-2	TRBV9	TGTGCCAGCAGCGCCCCATTACGGGCCGGGGAGCTGTTTTTT	CASSAPLRAGELFF
TRBD2	.	TRBJ2-2	TRBV18	TGTGCCAGCTCACCGACTAGCGACACCGGGGAGCTGTTTTTT	CASSPTSDTGELFF
TRBD1	.	TRBJ2-7	TRBV9	TGTGCCAGCAGTCTGGGACAGGGTCCGAGCGAGCAGTACTTC	CASSLGQGPSEQYF
.	few	TRBJ2-7	TRBV6-5	TGTGCCACGGAAAGTGAGGGCGCGGGAGAGCAGTACTTC	CATESEGAGEQYF
.	few	TRBJ2-3	TRBV11-3	TGTGCCAGCAGCTCCCGGAGCTCCGATGGTGATACGCAGTATTTT	CASSSRSSDGDTQYF
.	.	TRBJ1-2	TRBV28	TGTGCCAGCAGTCGGAGTCTCTATGGCTACACCTTC	CASSRSLYGYTF
.	.	TRBJ1-1	TRBV19	TGTGCCAGCCGATCGGAGGGGTTGATGAACACTGAAGCTTTCTTT	CASRSEGLMNTEAFF
TRBD2	few	TRBJ2-1	TRBV7-3	TGTGCCAGCAGTCTAACTAGCGGGGGGGCACATGAGCAGTTCTTC	CASSLTSGGAHEQFF
.	.	TRBJ2-7	TRBV6-1	TGTGCCAGCAACAGGCAGGGCCCATACGAGCAGTACTTC	CASNRQGPYEQYF
.	few	TRBJ1-1	TRBV7-8	TGTGCCAGCAGCAGGGGGGGTCGCAACACTGAAGCTTTCTTT	CASSRGGRNTEAFF
.	.	TRBJ2-1	TRBV7-6	TGTGCCAGCAGCTTAGCCCTCTACAATGAGCAGTTCTTC	CASSLALYNEQFF
.	.	TRBJ2-7	TRBV11-1	TGTGCCAGCAGCTTCTCACAGGGTAAGGGCTACGAGCAGTACTTC	CASSFSQGKGYEQYF
.	once	TRBJ1-5	TRBV6-5	TGTGCCAGCAGCCCGGGGGGCGGGAATCAGCCCCAGCATTTT	CASSPGGGNQPQHF
.	.	TRBJ1-1	TRBV5-6	TGTGCCAGCAGCTTGGACAGGGCGAACACTGAAGCTTTCTTT	CASSLDRANTEAFF
.	.	TRBJ2-3	TRBV19	TGTGCCAGTAGTATCCAGGGGAGTAGTTTCGATACGCAGTATTTT	CASSIQGSSFDTQYF
.	.	TRBJ1-3	TRBV19	TGTGCCAGTAGTCTCAGACAGTCCTCTGGAAACACCATATATTTT	CASSLRQSSGNTIYF
TRBD1	.	TRBJ2-3	TRBV6-5	TGTGCCAGCAGCCCCGACAGGGAAAATACGCAGTATTTT	CASSPDRENTQYF
TRBD1	.	TRBJ1-6	TRBV19	TGTGCCAGTAGTATCTCCGGGACAGATAATTCACCCCTCCACTTT	CASSISGTDNSPLHF
.	.	TRBJ2-7	TRBV6-1	TGTGCCAGCACCAACCGAGCCGACGAGCAGTACTTC	CASTNRADEQYF
TRBD1	few	TRBJ1-1	TRBV28	TGTGCCAGCAGTTTAAGGACAGGGGGTCGCACTGAAGCTTTCTTT	CASSLRTGGRTEAFF
.	.	TRBJ1-2	TRBV7-6	TGTGCCAGCAGCCTTGACACGTATGGCTACACCTTC	CASSLDTYGYTF
.	.	TRBJ1-1	TRBV15	TGTGCCACCAGCAGAGATGGCCCCACGTCCACTGAAGCTTTCTTT	CATSRDGPTSTEAFF
.	.	TRBJ2-3	TRBV28	TGTGCCAGCAGTTTATTTCGGACAGCCTCCACAGATACGCAGTATTTT	CASSLFRTASTDTQYF
.	.	TRBJ1-2	TRBV28	TGTGCCAGCAGTTTGGGGCATAGTAACTATGGCTACACCTTC	CASSLGHSNYGYTF
.	.	TRBJ2-7	TRBV5-1	TGCGCCAGCAGCTATCTCTGGGGGGAAGTTGCCTACGAGCAGTACTTC	CASSYLWGEVAYEQYF
.	once	TRBJ2-3	TRBV6-6	TGTGCCAGCAGTCCGTCAGATACGCAGTATTTT	CASSPSDTQYF
TRBD1	.	TRBJ2-1	TRBV6-5	TGTGCCAGCAGTTACGGCGGGACAGGGAGCAATGAGCAGTTCTTC	CASSYGGTGSNEQFF
TRBD2	.	TRBJ2-7	TRBV11-2	TGTGCCAGCAGCTTAGGGGCCAGGGAGGGGTACGAGCAGTACTTC	CASSLGAREGYEQYF
TRBD1	.	TRBJ2-7	TRBV27	TGTGCCAGCAGATGGCCGGGACAGCCACCCTACGAGCAGTACTTC	CASRWPGQPPYEQYF
TRBD1	.	TRBJ1-2	TRBV27	TGTGCCAGCAGCCTACTAGGGGACAGGGACGGCTACACCTTC	CASSLLGDRDGYTF